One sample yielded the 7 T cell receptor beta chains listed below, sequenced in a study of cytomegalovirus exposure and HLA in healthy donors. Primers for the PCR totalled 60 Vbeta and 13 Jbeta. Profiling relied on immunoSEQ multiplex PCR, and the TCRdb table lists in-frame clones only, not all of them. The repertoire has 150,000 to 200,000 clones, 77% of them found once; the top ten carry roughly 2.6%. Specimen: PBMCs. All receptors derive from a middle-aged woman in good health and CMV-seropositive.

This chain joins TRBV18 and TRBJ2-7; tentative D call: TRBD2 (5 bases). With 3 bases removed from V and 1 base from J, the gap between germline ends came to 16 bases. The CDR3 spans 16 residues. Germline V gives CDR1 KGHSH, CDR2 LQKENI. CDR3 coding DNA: TGTGCCAGCTCACCTGTTGGCGGGCCCCAATCCTACGAGCAGTACTTC. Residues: CASSPVGGPQSYEQYF.

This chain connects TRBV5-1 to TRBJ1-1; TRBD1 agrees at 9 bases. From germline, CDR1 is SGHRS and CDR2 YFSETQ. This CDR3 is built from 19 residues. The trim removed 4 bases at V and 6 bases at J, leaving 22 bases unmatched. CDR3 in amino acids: CASSLYSPGQGGLGPEAFF. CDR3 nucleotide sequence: TGCGCCAGCAGCCTCTATAGTCCGGGACAGGGCGGCCTGGGGCCTGAAGCTTTCTTT. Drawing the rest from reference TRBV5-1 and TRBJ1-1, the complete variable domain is KAGVTQTPRYLIKTRGQQVTLSCSPISGHRSVSWYQQTPGQGLQFLFEYFSETQRNKGNFPGRFSGRQFSNSRSEMNVSTLELGDSALYLCASSLYSPGQGGLGPEAFFGQGTRLTVV.

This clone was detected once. The CDR3 loop is CASSLDPSGGNTGELFF. Here the CDR3 DNA reads TGTGCCAGCAGCTTGGATCCTAGCGGGGGGAACACCGGGGAGCTGTTTTTT. This chain uses TRBV5-4 with TRBJ2-2; 10 bases align to TRBD2. With 0 bases clipped from V and 1 base from J, the junction kept 3 bases outside the gene matches. This CDR3 has 17 amino acids. The V gene's germline CDR1 is SGHNT and CDR2 YYREEE (reference sequence).

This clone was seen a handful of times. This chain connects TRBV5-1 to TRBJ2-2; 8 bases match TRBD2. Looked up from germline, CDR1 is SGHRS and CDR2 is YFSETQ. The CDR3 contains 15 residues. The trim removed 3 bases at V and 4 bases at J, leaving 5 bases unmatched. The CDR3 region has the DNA TGCGCCAGCAGCTCCGGACTAGCCACCACCGGGGAGCTGTTTTTT. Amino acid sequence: CASSSGLATTGELFF.

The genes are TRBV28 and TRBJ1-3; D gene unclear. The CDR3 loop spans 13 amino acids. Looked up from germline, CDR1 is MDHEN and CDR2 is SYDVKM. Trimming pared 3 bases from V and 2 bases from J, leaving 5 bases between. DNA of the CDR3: TGTGCCAGCAGTTTTCAGGCTGGAAACACCATATATTTT. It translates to CASSFQAGNTIYF.

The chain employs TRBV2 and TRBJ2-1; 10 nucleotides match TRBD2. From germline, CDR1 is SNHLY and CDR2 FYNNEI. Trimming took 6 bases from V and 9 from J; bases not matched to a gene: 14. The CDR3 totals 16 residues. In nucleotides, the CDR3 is TGTGCCAGCAGGGACCGGCGCGCTAGCGGGAGTAGTGAGCAGTTCTTC. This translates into CASRDRRASGSSEQFF. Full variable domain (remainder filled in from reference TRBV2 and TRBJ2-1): EPEVTQTPSHQVTQMGQEVILRCVPISNHLYFYWYRQILGQKVEFLVSFYNNEISEKSEIFDDQFSVERPDGSNFTLKIRSTKLEDSAMYFCASRDRRASGSSEQFFGPGTRLTVL.

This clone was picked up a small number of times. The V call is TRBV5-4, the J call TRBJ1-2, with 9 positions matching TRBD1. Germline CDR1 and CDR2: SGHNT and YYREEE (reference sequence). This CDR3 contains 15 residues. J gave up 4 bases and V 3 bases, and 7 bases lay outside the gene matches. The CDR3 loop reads CASSSGGTGSYGYTF. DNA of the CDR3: TGTGCCAGCAGCTCAGGAGGGACAGGGAGCTATGGCTACACCTTC.